This TCR beta chain comes out of a study of regulatory T cells (dated by TCRdb to 2016 to 2019). For the study in its entirety: The study compared T-cell receptor beta repertoires of sorted regulatory, conventional CD4+ and CD8+ T cells between CD3G-deficient patients and healthy controls. Results and caveats for the whole study, not just this receptor: Repertoires from patients had restricted unique TRB V-J pairs and skewed V and J gene usage, with the strongest effect in regulatory T cells. Patient-derived CD8+ T cells showed a nonsignificant trend toward reduced Shannon entropy compared with control CD8+ cells.

V is clipped by 3 bases and J by 5 bases, and the sequence between their germline boundaries is 8 bases long. CDR1 MNHEY and CDR2 SMNVEV are derived from the germline V gene (reference sequence). The CDR3 measures 13 amino acids from cysteine to phenylalanine. The sequence is cut down to CDR3 DNA, 39 bases in frame from base 1. In the multiplex PCR, 52 forward TRBV primers and 13 reverse TRBJ primers were used, and assay-based and computational corrections were applied for amplification bias. Rearranged TRB loci were amplified from genomic DNA by multiplex PCR within the immunoSEQ assay. TRB amplicons were sequenced on an Illumina HiSeq platform. On the study's bioinformatics: Raw sequences were error-filtered and aligned to reference gene sequences by custom algorithms, then analyzed with the immunoSEQ online tools. Frequencies of productive and nonproductive TRB rearrangements were assessed among unique sequences as well as among total sequences. Assessment of potential self-reactivity relied on the hydrophobicity of positions 6 and 7 in the TRB CDR3, along with their amino acid composition. Group comparisons used t tests, Mann-Whitney tests or two-way ANOVA run in Prism software. The clones in this table, taken by TCRdb from immuneACCESS, are in-frame only. Not every clone is retained; where verified, under half of the shortfall comes from an unresolved V gene, and the cause of the rest is unknown. The D gene and trimming were derived from the DNA, and the V and J assignments and clone size from that table. This sample comprises about 20,000 clones, roughly 93% of them detected only once. Around 3.3% of the sample belongs to the ten largest clones.

Details on this clone: The antigen it recognizes is unknown. No base quality information exists; no much larger clone differs at one position.

Evidence of autoimmunity was present in all CD3G-deficient patients, and the autoimmunity was more severe in two of the patients. Patients were tested at ages ranging from 2 to 39 years, and reduced naive and increased memory CD4+ and CD8+ T-cell proportions were found in the patients. About six individuals with CD3G deficiency made up the patient group. An international network of physicians spanning the United States, Europe and Asia provided the patient samples and clinical data. Peripheral blood mononuclear cells were isolated by Ficoll density separation. CD3+ CD8+ CD4- T cells were isolated using a FACSAria cell sorter.

The chain links TRBV27 with TRBJ2-1; no confident D gene assignment can be made. The specimen was CD8+ T cells sorted from blood. This receptor was obtained from a child between 2 and 9 years old with CD3G deficiency. The sequence in DNA is TGTGCCAGCAGTTTCACGCCGGACAATGAGCAGTTCTTC. It encodes CASSFTPDNEQFF.